The rows below give T cell receptor beta chains drawn from one sample of a study of beta chain features in type 1 diabetes. Using immunoSEQ multiplex PCR, the repertoire was profiled, and TCRdb retains in-frame clones only, with some absent. This sample has around 13,000 clones; around 43% occur once, and the top ten carry over 0.95%. Sequenced input: stem cell memory CD4+ T cells from blood. These TCRs come from a man in his late teens or twenties in good health. The CDR3 runs from the conserved cysteine through the conserved F or W. The D gene is left open where the match is weak. A row's size may be missing; if present it is once, few, many or a size class.

v_call	clone_size	j_call	d_call	cdr3_aa	cdr3_nt
TRBV7-9	-	TRBJ2-7	-	CASSFVPSYEQYF	TGTGCCAGCAGCTTCGTCCCCTCCTACGAGCAGTACTTC
TRBV25-1	-	TRBJ2-1	-	CASTPEPMAYNEQFF	TGTGCCAGCACCCCGGAGCCGATGGCCTACAATGAGCAGTTCTTC
TRBV9	-	TRBJ1-6	-	CASSVARGYQNSPLHF	TGTGCCAGCAGCGTAGCAAGGGGGTATCAAAATTCACCCCTCCACTTT
TRBV6-5	few	TRBJ1-2	-	CASSSPTTNYGYTF	TGTGCCAGCAGTTCCCCGACTACTAACTATGGCTACACCTTC
TRBV7-2	-	TRBJ2-1	TRBD2	CASSLPAGGAYNEQFF	TGTGCCAGCAGCCTCCCGGCGGGGGGGGCCTACAATGAGCAGTTCTTC
TRBV4-3	few	TRBJ2-7	-	CASSHSQGHEGYEQYF	TGCGCCAGCAGCCACAGCCAGGGACACGAGGGCTACGAGCAGTACTTC
TRBV2	-	TRBJ1-4	-	CASSDAGLNEKLFF	TGTGCCAGCAGTGACGCAGGGCTTAATGAAAAACTGTTTTTT
TRBV18	medium-sized	TRBJ2-7	TRBD1	CASSPGQGVYEQYF	TGTGCCAGCTCACCCGGACAGGGGGTCTACGAGCAGTACTTC
TRBV5-6	-	TRBJ2-7	TRBD2	CVSSLGGGEQYF	TGTGTCAGCAGCTTGGGGGGGGGCGAGCAGTACTTC
TRBV2	-	TRBJ1-1	TRBD1	CASTRDSNTEAFF	TGTGCCAGCACCCGGGACAGCAACACTGAAGCTTTCTTT
TRBV7-2	few	TRBJ2-3	-	CASSLIQGPDTQYF	TGTGCCAGCAGCTTAATTCAGGGGCCCGATACGCAGTATTTT
TRBV28	few	TRBJ2-1	TRBD1	CASSSTTGGKFF	TGTGCCAGCAGTTCTACAACAGGGGGCAAGTTCTTC
TRBV28	few	TRBJ1-1	-	CASSLTPGVNTEAFF	TGTGCCAGCAGTTTAACTCCGGGGGTGAACACTGAAGCTTTCTTT
TRBV6-1	-	TRBJ2-5	-	CASSQETQYF	TGTGCCAGCTCTCAAGAGACCCAGTACTTC
TRBV11-1	-	TRBJ1-2	TRBD1	CASSFEQGYGYTF	TGTGCCAGCAGCTTTGAACAGGGGTATGGCTACACCTTC
TRBV6-6	-	TRBJ1-5	-	CASNKGWGGQPQHF	TGTGCCAGCAATAAAGGGTGGGGGGGCCAGCCCCAGCATTTT
TRBV4-3	-	TRBJ2-3	TRBD2	CASSQGTSGDSSTDTQYF	TGCGCCAGCAGCCAAGGGACTAGCGGGGACTCTAGCACAGATACGCAGTATTTT
TRBV10-3	few	TRBJ2-7	TRBD1	CAISEGTGGRFEQYF	TGTGCCATCAGTGAGGGGACAGGGGGTAGGTTCGAGCAGTACTTC
TRBV7-2	-	TRBJ2-3	TRBD1	CASNLDRGADTQYF	TGTGCCAGCAACCTCGACAGGGGGGCAGATACGCAGTATTTT
TRBV6-4	-	TRBJ2-1	-	CASSVQSDNYNEQFF	TGTGCCAGCAGTGTCCAATCGGACAACTACAATGAGCAGTTCTTC
TRBV11-2	-	TRBJ2-2	-	CASSQPGDRNGELFF	TGTGCCAGCAGCCAACCGGGGGATCGTAACGGGGAGCTGTTTTTT
TRBV7-2	few	TRBJ2-5	-	CASSSDRRQETQYF	TGTGCCAGCAGCTCGGACAGACGACAAGAGACCCAGTACTTC
TRBV7-2	few	TRBJ1-1	-	CASSREATEAFF	TGTGCCAGCAGCAGGGAGGCCACTGAAGCTTTCTTT
TRBV19	-	TRBJ1-2	-	CASSIERNYGYTF	TGTGCCAGTAGTATCGAGCGGAACTATGGCTACACCTTC
TRBV30	once	TRBJ1-5	-	CAWSDGAGSNQPQHF	TGTGCCTGGAGTGATGGGGCGGGAAGCAATCAGCCCCAGCATTTT
TRBV7-9	-	TRBJ1-6	TRBD1	CASSLAKGQGFNSPLHF	TGTGCCAGCAGCTTAGCGAAGGGACAGGGGTTCAATTCACCCCTCCACTTT
TRBV4-1	few	TRBJ1-6	-	CASSQVNRVNSPLHF	TGCGCCAGCAGCCAAGTAAACAGGGTGAATTCACCCCTCCACTTT
TRBV5-1	-	TRBJ2-7	-	CASSLVTGSSYEQYF	TGCGCCAGCAGCTTGGTTACAGGGAGTTCCTACGAGCAGTACTTC
TRBV7-9	few	TRBJ1-4	-	CASSQDSLNEKLFF	TGTGCCAGCAGCCAGGACAGCCTTAATGAAAAACTGTTTTTT
TRBV19	-	TRBJ1-4	TRBD1	CASSMDRGPNEKLFF	TGTGCCAGTAGTATGGACAGGGGACCTAATGAAAAACTGTTTTTT
TRBV4-3	-	TRBJ2-1	-	CASSQDSGEQFF	TGCGCCAGCAGCCAAGATTCGGGGGAGCAGTTCTTC
TRBV2	-	TRBJ1-1	-	CASIYEGNTEAFF	TGTGCCAGCATTTATGAGGGGAACACTGAAGCTTTCTTT
TRBV7-2	-	TRBJ2-7	-	CASSRPSDYEQDF	TGTGCCAGCAGCCGACCTAGCGACTACGAGCAGGACTTC
TRBV18	-	TRBJ2-2	-	CASSPPGDHANTGELFF	TGTGCCAGCTCACCACCCGGAGACCACGCGAACACCGGGGAGCTGTTTTTT
TRBV29-1	-	TRBJ2-3	-	CSVESPGHRTQYF	TGCAGCGTTGAATCCCCGGGTCACCGTACGCAGTATTTT
TRBV29-1	-	TRBJ1-1	-	CSVEFGGGAFF	TGCAGCGTTGAATTCGGAGGAGGCGCTTTCTTT
TRBV10-3	few	TRBJ2-3	TRBD1	CANRQGSTDTQYF	TGTGCCAACCGACAGGGGAGCACAGATACGCAGTATTTT
TRBV6-5	-	TRBJ2-7	-	CASSIQDEQYF	TGTGCCAGCAGTATACAGGACGAGCAGTACTTC
TRBV4-2	few	TRBJ2-5	TRBD2	CASSQTGGARVGETQYF	TGTGCCAGCAGCCAAACCGGGGGGGCCCGGGTAGGAGAGACCCAGTACTTC
TRBV7-2	few	TRBJ2-1	TRBD2	CASSFSGGARNEQFF	TGTGCCAGCAGCTTTAGCGGGGGGGCCCGCAATGAGCAGTTCTTC
TRBV29-1	-	TRBJ2-5	TRBD2	CSVEGPSSGGLTQYF	TGCAGCGTTGAAGGTCCTTCTAGCGGGGGCCTCACCCAGTACTTC
TRBV9	-	TRBJ1-1	-	CASSVDMNTEAFF	TGTGCCAGCAGCGTAGACATGAACACTGAAGCTTTCTTT
TRBV18	-	TRBJ2-7	TRBD1	CASSRTGQYEQYF	TGTGCCAGCTCGCGGACAGGCCAATACGAGCAGTACTTC
TRBV7-6	-	TRBJ2-3	TRBD2	CASSLDGGSTDTQYF	TGTGCCAGCAGCTTAGACGGGGGGAGCACAGATACGCAGTATTTT
TRBV2	-	TRBJ2-3	-	CASSPRGDTQYF	TGTGCCAGCAGTCCCCGGGGAGATACGCAGTATTTT
TRBV11-2	-	TRBJ2-5	TRBD2	CASSYSGGQETQYF	TGTGCCAGCAGCTATTCGGGGGGCCAAGAGACCCAGTACTTC
TRBV11-2	few	TRBJ2-4	TRBD1	CASSTHDRVAKNIQYF	TGTGCCAGCAGCACTCACGACAGGGTAGCCAAAAACATTCAGTACTTC
TRBV7-2	-	TRBJ2-5	TRBD1	CASSLDRGGQETQYF	TGTGCCAGCAGCCTAGACAGGGGGGGCCAAGAGACCCAGTACTTC
TRBV28	few	TRBJ1-5	TRBD1	CASSPTGGSNQPQHF	TGTGCCAGCAGTCCGACAGGGGGGAGCAATCAGCCCCAGCATTTT
TRBV7-2	-	TRBJ2-2	TRBD1	CASSIRTGTNTGELFF	TGTGCCAGCAGCATCCGGACAGGGACGAACACCGGGGAGCTGTTTTTT
TRBV19	-	TRBJ1-6	-	CASSLGGDNSPLHF	TGTGCCAGTAGTTTGGGGGGGGATAATTCACCCCTCCACTTT
TRBV7-2	-	TRBJ2-5	TRBD1	CASGLGQAETQYF	TGTGCCAGCGGCTTGGGACAGGCAGAGACCCAGTACTTC
TRBV7-2	-	TRBJ2-7	TRBD1	CASSPGQGNNEQYF	TGTGCCAGCAGCCCGGGACAGGGTAACAACGAGCAGTACTTC
TRBV9	once	TRBJ1-5	-	CASSVAGGRAQPQHF	TGTGCCAGCAGCGTAGCGGGGGGCCGGGCTCAGCCCCAGCATTTT
TRBV4-1	once	TRBJ1-4	TRBD1	CASSQREGQGAFRATNEKLFF	TGCGCCAGCAGCCAACGTGAGGGACAGGGGGCTTTTCGAGCAACTAATGAAAAACTGTTTTTT
TRBV5-1	few	TRBJ2-2	-	CASSLELFDTGELFF	TGCGCCAGCAGCTTGGAACTCTTTGACACCGGGGAGCTGTTTTTT
TRBV7-2	-	TRBJ2-7	TRBD1	CASSLGRGRYEQYF	TGTGCCAGCAGCTTAGGCAGGGGGCGATACGAGCAGTACTTC